This T cell receptor beta chain stems from a study of blood T cell repertoires in COVID-19. Study information: Researchers got acute and convalescent COVID-19 samples from the United States, Italy and Spain.

The authors' processing: Cell counts per sample came from amplifying reference gene primers. Profiled with immunoSEQ multiplex PCR; TCRdb holds only in-frame clones, not every one. V, J and clone size derive from that table, while D and trimming were established from the DNA sequence. Among about 200,000 clones listed, around nine tenths were seen once. Trimming removed 3 bases at V and 6 bases at J, with 6 bases between. This CDR3 has 11 amino acids. CDR1 is LGHNA and CDR2 is YSLEER in the germline V gene. This rearrangement joins TRBV4-3 to TRBJ2-7; possible D gene TRBD2, 5 bases. This receptor was taken from a middle-aged woman who had recovered from COVID-19. Material for sequencing was peripheral blood. The CDR3 DNA is TGCGCCAGCAGCCACGCGGGCGAGCAGTACTTC. Amino acid sequence: CASSHAGEQYF.